Listed here are 29 T cell receptor beta chains from one sample, sequenced in a study of technical replicates of blood from a handful of donors. Clones were read by immunoSEQ multiplex PCR, and TCRdb kept only the in-frame ones, dropping some. The sample has 45,000 to 55,000 clones, around 95% seen once. The source material was T cells isolated from PBMCs. These receptors were taken from a human donor in good health.

V gene TRBV28 combines with J gene TRBJ2-7, with 8 bases aligning to TRBD2. V trimming: 8 bases; J trimming: 1 base; junction bases outside the gene matches: 10. Germline V gives CDR1 MDHEN, CDR2 SYDVKM. This CDR3 contains 15 residues. CDR3 sequence reads: CASRGGSRNSYEQYF. The CDR3 bases are TGTGCCAGCCGGGGGGGCTCGAGGAATTCCTACGAGCAGTACTTC.

This chain joins TRBV29-1 and TRBJ2-5; D may be TRBD1 (5 bases). V was shortened by 2 bases and J by 4 bases, with 17 bases between the two germline ends. In germline, CDR1 is SQVTM, CDR2 ANQGSEA. This CDR3 is built from 15 residues. The CDR3 here is CSVERTDKSVETQYF. The CDR3 nucleotides are TGCAGCGTTGAAAGGACGGACAAAAGTGTAGAGACCCAGTACTTC.

J is TRBJ1-2 and V is TRBV18; 10 nucleotides agree with TRBD1. Unmatched junction bases numbered 14, after V lost 6 bases and J lost 4 bases. Germline-derived CDR1 and CDR2 are KGHSH and LQKENI. The CDR3 extends over 17 amino acids. This CDR3 is CASSPLWTGGTSYGYTF. CDR3 nucleotides: TGTGCCAGCTCGCCCCTCTGGACAGGGGGTACATCCTATGGCTACACCTTC.

The V and J genes are TRBV15 and TRBJ2-2; possible D gene TRBD2, 5 bases. This CDR3 region has 13 residues. Germline CDR1 LNHNV, CDR2 YYDKDF (reference sequence). V gave up 6 bases and J gave up 3 bases, with 8 bases separating them. CDR3 sequence (DNA): TGTGCCACCAGGGCGCGGGACACCGGGGAGCTGTTTTTT. This encodes CATRARDTGELFF.

The rearrangement links TRBV6-5 to TRBJ1-5; D not certain. CDR1 is MNHEY, CDR2 SVGAGI, per germline. CDR3 size: 14 residues. The germline V and J ends were trimmed by 4 bases and 8 bases, with 15 bases remaining between them. The CDR3 nucleotides read TGTGCCAGCAGTTCGATAGGGAGAGGAGAGCCCCAGCATTTT. This gives the protein CASSSIGRGEPQHF.

V usage is TRBV5-6 and J usage is TRBJ2-5; no firm D call. Germline assignment: CDR1 SGHDT and CDR2 YYEEEE. This CDR3 spans 16 amino acids. Trimming shortened V by 4 bases and J by 1 base, and 17 bases separated the two germline ends. The chain's CDR3 is CASSPYYKAGQETQYF. The CDR3 bases are TGTGCCAGCAGCCCTTATTATAAAGCAGGCCAAGAGACCCAGTACTTC.

The chain employs TRBV9 and TRBJ1-2; 7 nucleotides align to TRBD1. The CDR3 consists of 16 residues. Per the germline V gene, CDR1 is SGDLS and CDR2 is YYNGEE. J lost 3 bases, V lost 3 bases, and 11 bases had no gene match. This CDR3 is CASSGLTGTADYGYTF. The CDR3 nucleotides read TGTGCCAGCAGCGGGTTAACCGGGACAGCTGACTATGGCTACACCTTC.

This chain connects TRBV12-5 to TRBJ1-1; D is undetermined. There are 15 residues in the CDR3. With 6 bases removed from V and 1 base from J, the gap between germline ends came to 15 bases. Germline V lookup: CDR1 LGHNT, CDR2 FRNRAP. CDR3 DNA sequence: TGTGCTAGTGGCCGAGGAACGGAGAAGAACACTGAAGCTTTCTTT. Encoded protein: CASGRGTEKNTEAFF.

The V and J genes are TRBV11-2 and TRBJ1-5; D might be TRBD1 (5 bases). Germline values: CDR1 SGHAT, CDR2 FQNNGV. This CDR3 contains 14 residues. V lost 2 bases, J lost 5 bases, and 10 bases lay in between. Written as DNA, the CDR3 is TGTGCCAGCAGCTTAACTGGGGGGGATCAGCCCCAGCATTTT. Translated: CASSLTGGDQPQHF.

This chain uses TRBV9 with TRBJ2-1, with 8 bases matching TRBD2. V was clipped by 0 bases and J by 9 bases; unmatched bases: 11. Germline V gene lookup returns CDR1 SGDLS and CDR2 YYNGEE. This CDR3 has 16 amino acids. The CDR3 reads CASSVVPAGARGEQFF. Here the CDR3 DNA reads TGTGCCAGCAGCGTAGTCCCAGCGGGGGCCAGGGGTGAGCAGTTCTTC.

The rearrangement links TRBV12-5 to TRBJ1-2; 12 bases fit TRBD1. The germline CDR1 and CDR2 sequences are LGHNT and FRNRAP. The CDR3 covers 18 residues. V shed 6 bases, J shed 4 bases, and the junction held 15 bases outside the gene matches. CDR3 in DNA: TGTGCTAGTGGCCCCAGTGGTGGGACAGGGGGCAGAACCTATGGCTACACCTTC. This gives the protein CASGPSGGTGGRTYGYTF.

This sequence joins TRBV20-1 and TRBJ2-3; D unresolved. CDR1 and CDR2 (germline): DFQATT, SNEGSKA (reference sequence). This CDR3 has 10 residues. Trimming stripped 3 bases from V and 7 bases from J, with 5 bases between. The chain's CDR3 is CSASLYTQYF. The CDR3 DNA sequence: TGCAGTGCTAGCTTGTATACGCAGTATTTT.

The rearrangement joins TRBV5-1 to TRBJ1-3; D might be TRBD1 (5 bases). The CDR3 totals 13 residues. V lost 6 bases and J 1 base, leaving 8 bases between the germline ends. CDR1 and CDR2 (germline): SGHRS, YFSETQ. Here the CDR3 DNA reads TGCGCCAGCAACGGGGGATCTGGAAACACCATATATTTT. Its protein product is CASNGGSGNTIYF.

The V and J genes are TRBV5-6 and TRBJ1-1; 7 nucleotides agree with TRBD1. The CDR3 runs to 15 residues. CDR1 is SGHDT, CDR2 YYEEEE, per germline. V shed 1 base and J 1 base; nucleotides not matched to a gene: 4. CDR3 region: CASSLRWDRNTEAFF. For the CDR3, the DNA is TGTGCCAGCAGCTTGAGGTGGGACAGGAACACTGAAGCTTTCTTT.

The V call is TRBV5-6, the J call TRBJ1-2; D is unclear. Trimming removed 1 base at V and 4 bases at J, with 14 bases between. Germline V CDR1 and CDR2: SGHDT, YYEEEE. There are 15 residues in the CDR3. This chain's CDR3 is CASSLLTNSGYGYTF. The CDR3 nucleotides read TGTGCCAGCAGCTTGTTAACAAACTCGGGCTATGGCTACACCTTC.

J is TRBJ1-5 and V is TRBV14, with D unclear. This CDR3 spans 15 amino acids. The V end was cut by 4 bases, the J end by 0 bases, with 10 bases between. Germline V gene data show CDR1 as SGHDN and CDR2 as FVKESK. The CDR3 DNA reads as TGTGCCAGCAGCCCCCAAGACTATAGCAATCAGCCCCAGCATTTT. Translated, it gives CASSPQDYSNQPQHF.

The rearrangement uses TRBV5-4 and TRBJ2-7, with 12 bases identical to TRBD2. Germline assignment: CDR1 SGHNT and CDR2 YYREEE (reference sequence). After removal of 0 bases from V and 6 bases from J, the junction contained 10 bases not matched to a gene. The CDR3 consists of 17 residues. CDR3 sequence reads: CASSLAPSGRAKGEQYF. CDR3 DNA sequence: TGTGCCAGCAGCTTGGCCCCTAGCGGGAGGGCCAAGGGCGAGCAGTACTTC.

The V and J genes are TRBV9 and TRBJ2-5; TRBD2 is a possible D gene (6 bases). The germline V gene encodes CDR1 SGDLS and CDR2 YYNGEE. V was cut by 4 bases and J by 5 bases, with 15 bases left in between. The CDR3 is 14 residues long. CDR3 bases: TGTGCCAGCAGCACCGGGACTGAGACGGAGACCCAGTACTTC. Translation: CASSTGTETETQYF.

The CDR3, as DNA: TGTGCCAGCAGGCCGGGGGGAATTGGTGCCATATATTTT. Translating gives CASRPGGIGAIYF. The V and J genes are TRBV11-2 and TRBJ1-3; D possibly corresponds to TRBD1 (5 bases). The V gene's germline CDR1 is SGHAT and CDR2 FQNNGV. V lost 6 bases and J lost 11, with 17 bases in between. The length of the CDR3 is 13 residues.

This sequence joins TRBV15 and TRBJ1-1, with unresolved D. Germline-derived CDR1 and CDR2 are LNHNV and YYDKDF (reference sequence). Trimming pared 1 base from V and 0 bases from J, leaving 6 bases between. This CDR3 has 14 amino acids. The CDR3 nucleotides are TGTGCCACCAGCAGAGGCGTCCTGAACACTGAAGCTTTCTTT. Translation gives CATSRGVLNTEAFF.

The rearrangement joins TRBV15 to TRBJ2-7; the D gene is possibly TRBD2 (6 bases). Germline V gene lookup returns CDR1 LNHNV and CDR2 YYDKDF (reference sequence). Trimming removed 1 base from V and 0 bases from J, with 19 bases in between. This CDR3 is built from 18 residues. This chain's CDR3 is CATSRGRDWATVSYEQYF. The CDR3 coding sequence is TGTGCCACCAGCAGAGGAAGGGACTGGGCTACAGTCTCCTACGAGCAGTACTTC.

This clone was counted once. The gene calls are TRBV10-2 and TRBJ2-7; a possible D gene is TRBD2 (5 bases). The CDR3 consists of 13 residues. With 5 bases removed from V and 6 bases from J, the gap between germline ends came to 14 bases. Germline V gives CDR1 WSHSY, CDR2 SAAADI. CDR3 protein: CASSITVGSEQYF. CDR3 nucleotide sequence: TGCGCCAGCAGTATTACAGTAGGGAGCGAGCAGTACTTC.

The chain employs TRBV5-1 and TRBJ2-5, with 9 nucleotides matching TRBD2. With V trimmed by 0 bases and J by 1 base, 4 bases remained unmatched. Germline V gene data show CDR1 as SGHRS and CDR2 as YFSETQ. The CDR3 contains 16 residues. The CDR3 region has the DNA TGCGCCAGCAGCTTGGATAGCGGGAGCCTCCAAGAGACCCAGTACTTC. It codes for CASSLDSGSLQETQYF.

The J gene is TRBJ1-2, the V gene TRBV11-1; TRBD1 agrees at 10 bases. Germline lookup yields CDR1 SGHAT and CDR2 FQDESV (reference sequence). With V trimmed by 1 base and J by 8 bases, 7 bases remained unmatched. This CDR3 is built from 15 residues. DNA of the CDR3: TGTGCCAGCAGCTTAGGAGCGGACAGGGGGACCGGCTACACCTTC. Translating it yields CASSLGADRGTGYTF.

The CDR3 bases are TGCGCCAGCAGCTTGGAGTCTGGGGGCGAGACCCAGTACTTC. Amino acids: CASSLESGGETQYF. The chain is built from TRBV5-1 and TRBJ2-5; possibly TRBD1 for D (6 bases). The CDR3 has 14 amino acids. V was pared by 0 bases and J by 5 bases, with 11 bases between. Germline CDR1 SGHRS, CDR2 YFSETQ.

The genes are TRBV29-1 and TRBJ2-7, with 8 bases that match TRBD2. Germline CDR1 SQVTM, CDR2 ANQGSEA. This CDR3 spans 18 amino acids. The V gene end was trimmed by 5 bases and the J gene end by 2 bases; junction bases not matched to a gene: 20. CDR3 amino acids: CSVRGGSGREWGPYEQYF. In nucleotides, the CDR3 is TGCAGCGTTCGGGGGGGGAGCGGGAGAGAATGGGGTCCCTACGAGCAGTACTTC.

The gene calls are TRBV10-1 and TRBJ2-3; D might be TRBD2 (7 bases). CDR3 size: 18 residues. Trimming cost V 0 bases and J 1 base, with 17 bases left between them. The germline V gene has CDR1 WNHNN and CDR2 SYGVQD (reference sequence). The CDR3 nucleotides read TGCGCCAGCAGTGAGTCGTGGGGGCTAGCGGAGGGCACAGATACGCAGTATTTT. It translates to CASSESWGLAEGTDTQYF.

The V gene is TRBV7-6, the J gene TRBJ1-4, with D maybe TRBD1 (6 bases). Germline CDR1 SGHVS, CDR2 FNYEAQ. V was trimmed by 3 bases and J by 13 bases, leaving 27 bases between them. CDR3 size: 17 residues. The CDR3 protein is CASSFQGRGLNEMRLFF. The CDR3 DNA sequence: TGTGCCAGCAGCTTCCAGGGGCGAGGCCTGAATGAAATGAGACTGTTTTTT.

This chain links TRBV5-1 with TRBJ2-5; tentative D call: TRBD1 (5 bases). V dropped 0 bases and J dropped 4 bases, with 10 bases sitting between them. Germline CDR1 is SGHRS and CDR2 is YFSETQ. The CDR3 length is 14 residues. For the CDR3, the DNA is TGCGCCAGCAGCTTGGGGTCAAGGGGAGAGACCCAGTACTTC. Translation: CASSLGSRGETQYF.